This TCR beta chain was observed in a study of T cell repertoires in cytomegalovirus infection (dated 2019 in TCRdb). For the study in its entirety: The HLA type of each donor mattered for the analysis, because public TCR beta signatures pointed to carriage of CMV infection along with the matching HLA type. The investigation overall reported the following: The ex vivo response was dominated by HLA-C-restricted CMV-specific TCR beta clonotypes, and the single most frequent clonotype in two of eight donors was supplied by these HLA-C-restricted clonotypes. Carriers of CMV infection plus the relevant HLA type were discriminated by the cumulative frequency of public TCR beta family members in the study cohort and in an independent roughly 400-donor cohort.

The CDR3 runs 15 amino acids, cysteine and phenylalanine included. The only DNA kept is the CDR3, 45 bases in frame from the first base. CDR1 and CDR2 were assigned from the germline V gene (reference sequence) as LNHNV and YYDKDF. The junction shows trimming of 0 bases on V and 4 bases on J, plus 12 bases between the germline ends. Worth noting for this clonotype: This clone's antigen is unknown. Per-base quality was not reported, and no clone a single base away is much larger than it.

Sequencing took place on an Illumina HiSeq 1500. The public reads were run again by TCRdb, first through fastp at Q25 and then through MiXCR, and only productive beta chains were kept. All rows with the same CDR3 protein become a single entry with the most common DNA and genes. This sample holds 250,000 to 350,000 distinct CDR3 sequences; under 30% were observed only once. The ten largest clones represent roughly 13% of the sample. Specimen: PBMCs. The clonotype originates from a human donor in good health (CMV status not recorded). Some clones in this sample may be carry-over from other donors' samples. The chain is encoded by TRBV15 joined to TRBJ1-1; the D gene cannot be resolved reliably. The CDR3 loop reads CATSRDSGMSTEAFF. The DNA sequence is given as TGTGCCACCAGCAGAGATTCCGGGATGAGCACTGAAGCTTTCTTT.